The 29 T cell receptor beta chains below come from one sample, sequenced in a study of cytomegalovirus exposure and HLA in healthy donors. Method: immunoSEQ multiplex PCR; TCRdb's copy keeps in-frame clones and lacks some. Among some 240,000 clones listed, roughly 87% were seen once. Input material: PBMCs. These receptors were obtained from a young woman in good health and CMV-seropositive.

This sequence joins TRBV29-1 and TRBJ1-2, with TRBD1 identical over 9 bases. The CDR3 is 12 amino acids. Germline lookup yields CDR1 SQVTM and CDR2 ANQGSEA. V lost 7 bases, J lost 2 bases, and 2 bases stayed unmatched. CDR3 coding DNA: TGCAGCGGACAGGGGGGAAACTATGGCTACACCTTC. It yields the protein CSGQGGNYGYTF. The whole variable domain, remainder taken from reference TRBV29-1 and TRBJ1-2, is SAVISQKPSRDICQRGTSLTIQCQVDSQVTMMFWYRQQPGQSLTLIATANQGSEATYESGFVIDKFPISRPNLTFSTLTVSNMSPEDSSIYLCSGQGGNYGYTFGSGTRLTVV.

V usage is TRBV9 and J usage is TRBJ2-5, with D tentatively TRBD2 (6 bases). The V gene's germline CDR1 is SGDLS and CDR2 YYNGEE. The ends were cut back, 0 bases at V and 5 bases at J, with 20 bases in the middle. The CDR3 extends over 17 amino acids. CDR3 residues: CASSVDDPGDRMETQYF. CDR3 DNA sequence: TGTGCCAGCAGCGTAGACGACCCGGGAGACCGAATGGAGACCCAGTACTTC.

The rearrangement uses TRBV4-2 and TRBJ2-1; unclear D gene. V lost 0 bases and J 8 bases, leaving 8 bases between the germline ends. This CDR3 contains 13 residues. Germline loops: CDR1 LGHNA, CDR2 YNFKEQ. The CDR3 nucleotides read TGTGCCAGCAGCCAAGAAATTCGGGATGAGCAGTTCTTC. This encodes CASSQEIRDEQFF.

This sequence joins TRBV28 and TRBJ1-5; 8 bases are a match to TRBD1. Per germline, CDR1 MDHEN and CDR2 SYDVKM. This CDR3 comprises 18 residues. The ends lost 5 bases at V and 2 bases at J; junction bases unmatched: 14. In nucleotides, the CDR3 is TGTGCCAGCAGTGTAGACAGGGGACGGGGTTTGGGCAATCAGCCCCAGCATTTT. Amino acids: CASSVDRGRGLGNQPQHF. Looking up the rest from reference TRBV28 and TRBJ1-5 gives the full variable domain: DVKVTQSSRYLVKRTGEKVFLECVQDMDHENMFWYRQDPGLGLRLIYFSYDVKMKEKGDIPEGYSVSREKKERFSLILESASTNQTSMYLCASSVDRGRGLGNQPQHFGDGTRLSIL.

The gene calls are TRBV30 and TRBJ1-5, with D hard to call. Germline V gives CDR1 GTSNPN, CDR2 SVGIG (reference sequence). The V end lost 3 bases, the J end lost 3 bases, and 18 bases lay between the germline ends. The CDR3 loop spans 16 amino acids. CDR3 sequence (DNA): TGTGCCTGGAGCATCGAGGGTCTGGGGTTCAATCAGCCCCAGCATTTT. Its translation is CAWSIEGLGFNQPQHF. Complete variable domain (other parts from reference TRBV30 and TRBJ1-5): SQTIHQWPATLVQPVGSPLSLECTVEGTSNPNLYWYRQAAGRGLQLLFYSVGIGQISSEVPQNLSASRPQDRQFILSSKKLLLSDSGFYLCAWSIEGLGFNQPQHFGDGTRLSIL.

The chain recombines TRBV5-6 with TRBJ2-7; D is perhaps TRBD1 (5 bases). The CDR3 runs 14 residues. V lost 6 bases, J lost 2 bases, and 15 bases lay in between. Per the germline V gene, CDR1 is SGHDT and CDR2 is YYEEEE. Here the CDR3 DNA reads TGTGCCAGCACCTTCGACAGTAACCCCTACGAGCAGTACTTC. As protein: CASTFDSNPYEQYF.

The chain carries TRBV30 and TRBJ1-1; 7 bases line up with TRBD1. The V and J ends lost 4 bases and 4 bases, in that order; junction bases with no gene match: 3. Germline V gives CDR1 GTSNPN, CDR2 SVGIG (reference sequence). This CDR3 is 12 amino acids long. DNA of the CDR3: TGTGCCTGGACAGGGGGAGGCACTGAAGCTTTCTTT. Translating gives CAWTGGGTEAFF.

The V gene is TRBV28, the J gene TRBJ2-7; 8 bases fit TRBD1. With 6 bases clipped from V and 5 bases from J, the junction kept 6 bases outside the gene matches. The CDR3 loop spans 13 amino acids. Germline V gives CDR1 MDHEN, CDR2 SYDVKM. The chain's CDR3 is CASRTTGAHEQYF. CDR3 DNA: TGTGCCAGCAGAACGACAGGGGCTCACGAGCAGTACTTC.

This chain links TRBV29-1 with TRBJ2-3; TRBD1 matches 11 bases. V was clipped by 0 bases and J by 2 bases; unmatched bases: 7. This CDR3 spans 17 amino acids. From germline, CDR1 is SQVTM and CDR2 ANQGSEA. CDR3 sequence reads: CSVEDWGQGVATDTQYF. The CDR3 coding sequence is TGCAGCGTTGAAGATTGGGGACAGGGGGTGGCCACAGATACGCAGTATTTT.

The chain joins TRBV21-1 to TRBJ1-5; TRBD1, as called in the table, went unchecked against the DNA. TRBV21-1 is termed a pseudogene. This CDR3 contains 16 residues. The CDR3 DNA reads TGTGCCAGCAGCAAAGGGGAGGGACAGGCCAATCAGCCCCAGCATTTT. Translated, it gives CASSKGEGQANQPQHF.

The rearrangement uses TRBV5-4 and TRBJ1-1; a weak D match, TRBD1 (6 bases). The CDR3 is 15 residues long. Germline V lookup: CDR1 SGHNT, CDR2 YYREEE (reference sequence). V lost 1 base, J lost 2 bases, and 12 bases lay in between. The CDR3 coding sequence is TGTGCCAGCAGCTTGCTTCTAGGGGGAAACACTGAAGCTTTCTTT. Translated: CASSLLLGGNTEAFF.

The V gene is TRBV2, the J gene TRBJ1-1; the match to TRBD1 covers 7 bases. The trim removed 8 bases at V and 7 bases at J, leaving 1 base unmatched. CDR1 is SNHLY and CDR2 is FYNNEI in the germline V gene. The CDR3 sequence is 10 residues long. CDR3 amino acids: CASGDSEAFF. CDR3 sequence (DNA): TGTGCCAGCGGGGACAGTGAAGCTTTCTTT.

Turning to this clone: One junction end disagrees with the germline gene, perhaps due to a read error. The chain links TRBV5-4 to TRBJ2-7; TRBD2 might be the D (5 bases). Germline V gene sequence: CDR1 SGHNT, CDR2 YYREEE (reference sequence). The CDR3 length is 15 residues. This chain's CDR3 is CASSLGRLDSDEQYF. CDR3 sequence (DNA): TGTGCCAGCAGCTTGGGGCGGTTGGACTCCGACGAGCAGTACTTC.

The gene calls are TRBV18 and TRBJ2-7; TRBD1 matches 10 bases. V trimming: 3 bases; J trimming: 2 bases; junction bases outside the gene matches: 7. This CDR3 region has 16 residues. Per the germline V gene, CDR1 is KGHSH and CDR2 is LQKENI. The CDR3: CASSPAFGTGAYEQYF. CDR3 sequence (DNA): TGTGCCAGCTCACCCGCATTCGGGACAGGGGCCTACGAGCAGTACTTC.

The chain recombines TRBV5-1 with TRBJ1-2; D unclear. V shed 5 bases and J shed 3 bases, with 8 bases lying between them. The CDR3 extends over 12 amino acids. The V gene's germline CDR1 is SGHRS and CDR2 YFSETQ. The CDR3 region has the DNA TGCGCCAGCAGGCAGACTGACTATGGCTACACCTTC. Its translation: CASRQTDYGYTF. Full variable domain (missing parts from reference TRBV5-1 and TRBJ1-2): KAGVTQTPRYLIKTRGQQVTLSCSPISGHRSVSWYQQTPGQGLQFLFEYFSETQRNKGNFPGRFSGRQFSNSRSEMNVSTLELGDSALYLCASRQTDYGYTFGSGTRLTVV.

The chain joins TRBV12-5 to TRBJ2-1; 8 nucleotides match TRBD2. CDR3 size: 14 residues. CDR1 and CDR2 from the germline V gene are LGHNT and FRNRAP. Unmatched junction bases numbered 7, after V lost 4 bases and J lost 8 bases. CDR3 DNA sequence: TGTGCTAGTGGTTCCTCGGGAGGGATCGATGAGCAGTTCTTC. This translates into CASGSSGGIDEQFF.

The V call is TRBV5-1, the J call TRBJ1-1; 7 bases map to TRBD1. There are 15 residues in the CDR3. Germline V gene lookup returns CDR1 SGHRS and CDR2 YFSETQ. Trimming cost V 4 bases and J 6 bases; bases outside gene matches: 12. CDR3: CASSRRQGLKSEAFF. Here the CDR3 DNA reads TGCGCCAGCAGCCGGAGACAGGGCCTTAAGTCTGAAGCTTTCTTT.

The CDR3 is CASRSRQGNEKLFF. CDR3 sequence (DNA): TGTGCCAGCAGGTCTCGACAGGGGAATGAAAAACTGTTTTTT. The chain links TRBV28 to TRBJ1-4; TRBD1 matches 8 bases. This CDR3 region has 14 residues. V lost 6 bases to trimming and J lost 5 bases; unmatched junction nucleotides: 5. Germline assignment: CDR1 MDHEN and CDR2 SYDVKM.

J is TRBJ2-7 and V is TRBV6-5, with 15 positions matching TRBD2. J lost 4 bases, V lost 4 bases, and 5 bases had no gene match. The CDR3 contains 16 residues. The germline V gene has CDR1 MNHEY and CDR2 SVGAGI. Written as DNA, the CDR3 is TGTGCCAGCAGTTTGGGACTAGCGGGAGGAGGGTACGAGCAGTACTTC. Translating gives CASSLGLAGGGYEQYF.

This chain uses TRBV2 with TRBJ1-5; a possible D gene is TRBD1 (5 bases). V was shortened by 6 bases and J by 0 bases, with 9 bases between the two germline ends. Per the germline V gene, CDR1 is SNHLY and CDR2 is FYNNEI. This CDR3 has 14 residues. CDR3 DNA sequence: TGTGCCAGCAGAGAGACAGATAGCAATCAGCCCCAGCATTTT. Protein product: CASRETDSNQPQHF.

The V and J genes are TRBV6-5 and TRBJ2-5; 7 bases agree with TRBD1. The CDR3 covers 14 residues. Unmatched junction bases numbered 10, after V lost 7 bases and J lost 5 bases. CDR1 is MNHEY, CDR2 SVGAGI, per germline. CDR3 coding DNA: TGTGCCAGCACCAGTACAGGGGAAGGGGAGACCCAGTACTTC. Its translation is CASTSTGEGETQYF.

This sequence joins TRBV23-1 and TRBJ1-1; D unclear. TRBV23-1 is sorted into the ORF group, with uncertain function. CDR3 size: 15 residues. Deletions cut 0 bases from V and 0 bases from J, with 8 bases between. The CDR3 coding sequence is TGCGCCAGCAGTCAATCGGCACGCTTGAACACTGAAGCTTTCTTT. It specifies CASSQSARLNTEAFF.

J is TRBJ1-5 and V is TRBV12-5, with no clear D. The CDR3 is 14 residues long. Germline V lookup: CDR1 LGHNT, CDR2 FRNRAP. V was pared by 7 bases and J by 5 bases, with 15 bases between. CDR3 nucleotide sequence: TGTGCTAGTGCCCTTCGCCCTGGAGATCAGCCCCAGCATTTT. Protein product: CASALRPGDQPQHF.

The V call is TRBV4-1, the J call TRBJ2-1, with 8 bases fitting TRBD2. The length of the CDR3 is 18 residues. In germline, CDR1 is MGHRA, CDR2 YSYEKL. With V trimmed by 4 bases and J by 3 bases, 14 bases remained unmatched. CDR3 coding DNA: TGCGCCAGCAGCCCCGTCCCTGGATTAGCGGGATACTACAATGAGCAGTTCTTC. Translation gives CASSPVPGLAGYYNEQFF.

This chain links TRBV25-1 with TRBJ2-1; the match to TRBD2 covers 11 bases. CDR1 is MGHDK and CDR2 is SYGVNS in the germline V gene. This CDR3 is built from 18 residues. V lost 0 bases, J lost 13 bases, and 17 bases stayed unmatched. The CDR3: CASSEYARGSGRAGPQFF. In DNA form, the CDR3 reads TGTGCCAGCAGTGAATATGCACGGGGTAGCGGGAGGGCCGGTCCTCAGTTCTTC.

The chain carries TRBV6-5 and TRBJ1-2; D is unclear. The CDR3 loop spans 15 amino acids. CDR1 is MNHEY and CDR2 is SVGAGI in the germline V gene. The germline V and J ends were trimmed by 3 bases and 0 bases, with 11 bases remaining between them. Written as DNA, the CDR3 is TGTGCCAGCAGTTATTGGCTAGGAGCTAACTATGGCTACACCTTC. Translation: CASSYWLGANYGYTF.

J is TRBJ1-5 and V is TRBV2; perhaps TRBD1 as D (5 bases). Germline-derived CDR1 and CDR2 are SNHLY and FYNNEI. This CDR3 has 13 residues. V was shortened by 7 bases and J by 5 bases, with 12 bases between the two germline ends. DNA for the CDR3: TGTGCCAGCACCTGGCAGGGTTATCAGCCCCAGCATTTT. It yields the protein CASTWQGYQPQHF.

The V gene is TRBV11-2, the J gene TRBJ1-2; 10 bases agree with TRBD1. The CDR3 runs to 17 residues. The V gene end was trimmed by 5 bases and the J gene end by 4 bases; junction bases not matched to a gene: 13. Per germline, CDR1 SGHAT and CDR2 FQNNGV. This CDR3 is CASSPQPGQGYTYGYTF. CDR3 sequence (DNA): TGTGCCAGCAGCCCCCAACCGGGACAGGGGTATACCTATGGCTACACCTTC.

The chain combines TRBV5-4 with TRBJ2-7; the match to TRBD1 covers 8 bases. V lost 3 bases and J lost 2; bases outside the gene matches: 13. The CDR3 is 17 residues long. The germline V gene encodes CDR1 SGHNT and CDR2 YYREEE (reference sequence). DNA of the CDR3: TGTGCCAGCAGCTCCTTCCGGGGGACAGGTTCGCCCTACGAGCAGTACTTC. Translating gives CASSSFRGTGSPYEQYF.